The source of this T cell receptor beta chain is a study of blood T cell repertoires in COVID-19. V lost 7 bases to trimming and J lost 3 bases, with 15 bases between them. Germline-derived CDR1 and CDR2 are GTSNPN and SVGIG (reference sequence). This CDR3 comprises 13 residues. The table came from immunoSEQ multiplex PCR; TCRdb's copy has only in-frame clones and leaves some out. The sample consists of 250,000 to 300,000 clones, more than 70% of them appearing once. The specimen sequenced was peripheral blood. This sequence joins TRBV30 and TRBJ1-1; D remains unclear. The origin of this receptor is a woman aged 30 to 39 with COVID-19, enrolled during active disease. The CDR3 loop reads CAYEGLEDTEAFF. CDR3 coding DNA: TGTGCCTACGAGGGCCTCGAGGACACTGAAGCTTTCTTT.